This record concerns one T cell receptor (beta chain) sequence. Its antigen is not known. These data belong to a study of cytomegalovirus exposure and HLA in healthy donors. Study-level results: Within the data, a cluster of highly shared sequence variants was likely a sequencing artifact.

The junction had 13 bases not matched to a gene; V was cut back by 6 bases and J by 7 bases. From germline, CDR1 is SNHLY and CDR2 FYNNEI. The CDR3 is 17 residues long. Primers: 60 Vbeta forward and 13 Jbeta reverse. Generated by immunoSEQ multiplex PCR, the TCRdb table keeps only in-frame clones and is missing some. Of about 130,000 clones listed, around 70% are singletons. Input material: PBMCs. This chain uses TRBV2 with TRBJ2-1; TRBD2 aligns across 12 bases. The source of this sequence is a male donor in good health and CMV-seronegative. The CDR3 bases are TGTGCCAGCAGCCCGAGAAGGCGGCTAGCGGGAGGGAATGAGCAGTTCTTC. Encoded protein: CASSPRRRLAGGNEQFF.